Each of the 12 T cell receptor beta chains below was sequenced from the same sample in a study of beta chain features in type 1 diabetes. Every isolated RNA sample was fully reverse transcribed, so sequencing captured expressed TCRB transcripts. Produced via immunoSEQ multiplex PCR; TCRdb's table is partial and in-frame only. The sample contains 860,000 or so clones, under 20% of which appear only once. The sequenced sample consisted of naive CD4+ T cells from blood. These receptors came from a woman between 18 and 30 years old in good health.

The chain has TRBV6-6 and TRBJ1-2; no clear D gene. CDR1 and CDR2 from the germline V gene are MNHNY and SVGAGI (reference sequence). The CDR3 contains 12 residues. V lost 5 bases to trimming and J lost 4 bases, with 8 bases between them. CDR3 DNA sequence: TGTGCCAGCAGTGCTCAGCGCTATGGCTACACCTTC. Encoded protein: CASSAQRYGYTF.

The chain joins TRBV6-5 to TRBJ2-7, with D perhaps matching TRBD1 or TRBD2 (6 bases each). This CDR3 contains 14 residues. V was cut by 6 bases and J by 3 bases, with 15 bases left in between. The germline V gene encodes CDR1 MNHEY and CDR2 SVGAGI. DNA for the CDR3: TGTGCCAGCAGGCCCCAAGGAGGGGGCTACGAGCAGTACTTC. Translation gives CASRPQGGGYEQYF.

The J gene is TRBJ2-7, the V gene TRBV5-1; 13 nucleotides agree with TRBD2. Germline CDR1 is SGHRS and CDR2 is YFSETQ. V was clipped by 5 bases and J by 3 bases; unmatched bases: 2. CDR3 size: 14 residues. CDR3 loop: CASSRLAGGYEQYF. DNA for the CDR3: TGCGCCAGCAGTAGACTAGCGGGAGGCTACGAGCAGTACTTC.

The chain couples TRBV11-3 to TRBJ2-1; D unresolved. The CDR3 has 15 amino acids. Deletions cut 3 bases from V and 0 bases from J, with 9 bases between. Germline V gene sequence: CDR1 SGHNT, CDR2 YENEEA. CDR3 residues: CASSFAGFSYNEQFF. The CDR3 DNA sequence: TGTGCCAGCAGCTTCGCTGGTTTCTCCTACAATGAGCAGTTCTTC.

Only a few counts were recorded for this clone. The V and J genes are TRBV11-2 and TRBJ1-5; no firm D call. V dropped 0 bases and J dropped 11 bases, with 17 bases sitting between them. Germline V gene lookup returns CDR1 SGHAT and CDR2 FQNNGV. The CDR3 totals 15 residues. The CDR3 here is CASSLDPGNGRAQHF. DNA of the CDR3: TGTGCCAGCAGCTTAGATCCGGGGAATGGTCGGGCCCAGCATTTT.

This clone was counted only a few times. The chain uses TRBV28 and TRBJ2-7; either TRBD1 or TRBD2 may fit D (6 bases each). Trimming pared 7 bases from V and 0 bases from J, leaving 16 bases between. In germline, CDR1 is MDHEN, CDR2 SYDVKM. The CDR3 runs 15 residues. The CDR3 loop reads CASTGGGLHSYEQYF. The DNA for the CDR3 is TGTGCCAGCACCGGAGGGGGGCTACACTCCTACGAGCAGTACTTC. The full variable domain, in which reference TRBV28 and TRBJ2-7 provide the parts outside the CDR3, is DVKVTQSSRYLVKRTGEKVFLECVQDMDHENMFWYRQDPGLGLRLIYFSYDVKMKEKGDIPEGYSVSREKKERFSLILESASTNQTSMYLCASTGGGLHSYEQYFGPGTRLTVT.

This clone has only a few counts. Other DNA sequences of this sample code for an identical CDR3. V usage is TRBV28 and J usage is TRBJ2-7; no clear D. The CDR3 runs to 12 residues. The germline V gene encodes CDR1 MDHEN and CDR2 SYDVKM. Trimming took off 3 bases at V and 3 bases at J, with 6 bases between the two ends. DNA of the CDR3: TGTGCCAGCAGTTTGCCCCTCTACGAGCAGTACTTC. Translation gives CASSLPLYEQYF.

This clone was observed a single time. The chain employs TRBV7-3 and TRBJ2-2, with 8 bases matching TRBD2. The ends lost 3 bases at V and 6 bases at J; junction bases unmatched: 9. The length of the CDR3 is 16 residues. From germline, CDR1 is SGHTA and CDR2 FQGTGA. The DNA of the CDR3 is TGTGCCAGCAGCTTGGCCGGGACTAGGTCCTCCGGGGAGCTGTTTTTT. Protein: CASSLAGTRSSGELFF.

The chain carries TRBV7-9 and TRBJ2-7; TRBD2 matches at 11 bases. Trimming removed 4 bases from V and 7 bases from J; junction bases left unmatched: 12. Germline CDR1 is SEHNR and CDR2 is FQNEAQ (reference sequence). This CDR3 contains 16 residues. The CDR3 protein is CASSSLTSGSLREQYF. In DNA, the CDR3 is TGTGCCAGCAGCTCCCTAACTAGCGGGAGTTTACGGGAGCAGTACTTC.

The chain joins TRBV28 to TRBJ2-3; D is unresolved. Per the germline V gene, CDR1 is MDHEN and CDR2 is SYDVKM. Trimming cost V 5 bases and J 8 bases, with 20 bases left between them. The CDR3 is 15 residues long. CDR3 in DNA: TGTGCCAGCAGTCCGAGGAAGTGGCTCCCTGGTACGCAGTATTTT. Amino acid sequence: CASSPRKWLPGTQYF.

This clone showed up just a few times. This rearrangement joins TRBV27 to TRBJ1-1; 12 bases align to TRBD1. The CDR3 is made up of 17 amino acids. Germline lookup yields CDR1 MNHEY and CDR2 SMNVEV (reference sequence). The trim removed 8 bases at V and 5 bases at J, leaving 15 bases unmatched. The CDR3 loop reads CASRTGRGDRGLTEAFF. Written as DNA, the CDR3 is TGTGCCAGCCGAACAGGGAGGGGGGACAGGGGGCTAACTGAAGCTTTCTTT.

Concerning this clone: This specimen includes other DNA sequences encoding the same CDR3. V is TRBV11-2 and J is TRBJ2-3; D is ambiguous. This CDR3 contains 13 residues. In germline, CDR1 is SGHAT, CDR2 FQNNGV. V lost 1 base and J lost 5, with 7 bases in between. CDR3 in amino acids: CASSLGGRDTQYF. The CDR3 DNA is TGTGCCAGCAGCTTAGGGGGTCGAGATACGCAGTATTTT.